This T cell receptor (beta chain) was captured in a study of T cells after posttransplantation cyclophosphamide. A marrow graft followed busulfan-fludarabine conditioning, with cyclophosphamide on days +3 and +4. In the case of this clone: Its specificity is unknown.

Study conclusions and caveats: Tissue-infiltrating T cells from skin or gut overlapped little with blood T cells. Recipient CMV seropositivity and CMV reactivation strongly tracked TRB clonality.

Here immunoSEQ multiplex PCR was the method, and the copy in TCRdb shows in-frame clones only, minus some. The profile shows about 42,000 clones, about 92% of them singletons. The CDR3 sequence is 14 residues long. The ends were cut back, 3 bases at V and 4 bases at J, with 12 bases in the middle. Germline CDR1 SGHAT, CDR2 FQNNGV. V usage is TRBV11-2 and J usage is TRBJ2-5; D is possibly TRBD2 (7 bases). The clonotype was recovered from a male patient in his sixties or seventies who received an allogeneic stem cell transplant from a related donor and was CMV-positive. These T cells may partly come from the graft donor. The specimen was PBMCs, collected about 62 days after allogeneic stem cell transplant with posttransplant cyclophosphamide. CDR3 DNA sequence: TGTGCCAGCAGCTTGGCAGGGGAGGGAGAGACCCAGTACTTC. Amino acids: CASSLAGEGETQYF. The full variable domain, rest sourced from reference TRBV11-2 and TRBJ2-5, is EAGVAQSPRYKIIEKRQSVAFWCNPISGHATLYWYQQILGQGPKLLIQFQNNGVVDDSQLPKDRFSAERLKGVDSTLKIQPAKLEDSAVYLCASSLAGEGETQYFGPGTRLLVL.